This T cell receptor beta chain emerged from a study of STAT5B mutations in CD4+ large granular lymphocyte leukemia. Study results and caveats: 8/27 top patient clones versus 2/35 control clones were TRBV06-family.

V was shortened by 2 bases and J by 7 bases, with 3 bases between the two germline ends. CDR3 length: 11 amino acids. CDR1 and CDR2 (germline): MNHEY, SVGAGI. Comment on this clone: Its antigen is not known. Within the sample, other DNA sequences also encode this same CDR3.

TCRdb keeps only in-frame clones here, not all; method: immunoSEQ multiplex PCR. The sample holds tens of thousands of clones, less than 85% seen once. The sample comprised CD4+ T cells from blood buffy coats. The TCR originated in a human donor in good health. The J gene is TRBJ2-1, the V gene TRBV6-5; D not certain. Written as DNA, the CDR3 is TGTGCCAGCAGTTACAAGAATGAGCAGTTCTTC. Its translation is CASSYKNEQFF.